This T cell receptor (beta chain) was observed in a study of CD4 and CD8 cells across lung adenocarcinoma regions. This CDR3 is built from 16 residues. The V gene end was trimmed by 7 bases and the J gene end by 4 bases; junction bases not matched to a gene: 13. Germline V gene lookup returns CDR1 SGHTA and CDR2 FQGNSA. TCRdb used MiXCR to reprocess the PCR reads, holding one entry per CDR3 protein. Among 7,500 to 8,500 distinct CDR3 sequences listed, around 40% were seen once. The patients had localized lung adenocarcinoma, a non-small cell subtype. This chain uses TRBV7-2 with TRBJ2-1, with 7 bases identical to TRBD2. Input material: CD4+ T cells from the margin of a lung tumor. The source is a male donor with lung adenocarcinoma. The CD4 and CD8 labels of this study may be unreliable. The CDR3 nucleotides are TGTGCCAGCAACCTCCTAGCGGTTTTGGGTTACAATGAGCAGTTCTTC. It specifies CASNLLAVLGYNEQFF. The full variable domain, with the rest looked up from reference TRBV7-2 and TRBJ2-1, is GAGVSQSPSNKVTEKGKDVELRCDPISGHTALYWYRQSLGQGLEFLIYFQGNSAPDKSGLPSDRFSAERTGGSVSTLTIQRTQQEDSAVYLCASNLLAVLGYNEQFFGPGTRLTVL.